This T cell receptor beta chain was captured in a study of blood T cells in healthy people across ages. Study-level findings and limits: Observed TCR beta diversity showed a strong correlation with the percentage of naive T cells as measured by flow cytometry.

Concerning this clonotype: Its antigen is unidentified.

The use of a sample-barcoded 5' primer and a J-beta primer mix characterized a second PCR of roughly 6 to 11 cycles. Each cDNA molecule was tagged by a template-switch adaptor with 12 random nucleotides. Each CDR3 protein is one row after TCRdb ran MiXCR on the 5' RACE reads. In the table there are over 600,000 distinct CDR3 sequences, less than 60% of which are singletons. Germline assignment: CDR1 DFQATT and CDR2 SNEGSKA (reference sequence). The CDR3 sequence is 15 residues long. The origin of this receptor is an elderly man in good health. Sequencing input: blood. V is TRBV20-1 and J is TRBJ2-4; TRBD1 aligns across 9 bases. The end of the DNA is better explained by TRBJ2-7, so the J call may be wrong. CDR3 residues: CSAGGGGTGTYEQYF. In nucleotides, the CDR3 is TGCAGTGCTGGAGGGGGGGGGACAGGGACGTACGAGCAGTACTTC.